This T cell receptor beta chain was identified during a study of blood T cell repertoires in COVID-19. Turning to the study itself: Samples taken during acute and convalescent COVID-19 were collected in the United States, Italy and Spain. Sources were T cells, B-cell-depleted T cells, or PBMCs; the material itself was cDNA or gDNA.

V was shortened by 5 bases and J by 4 bases, with 12 bases between the two germline ends. The CDR3 totals 13 residues. Germline CDR1 and CDR2: SGHRS and YFSETQ. In the original analysis: Amplification with reference gene primers provided the estimates of nucleated cell counts. Measured with immunoSEQ multiplex PCR; TCRdb has only the in-frame clones, and not every one. The V and J calls and the clone size are those of that table, but D and trimming were determined from the DNA. The table has some 100,000 clones, under 90% seen once. The sequencing sample was made of peripheral blood. The rearrangement links TRBV5-1 to TRBJ2-5; TRBD2 might be the D (5 bases). The TCR was taken from a human donor in a cohort sampled during active COVID-19. CDR3 amino acids: CASSAPEGETQYF. The CDR3 coding sequence is TGCGCCAGCAGTGCACCTGAGGGAGAGACCCAGTACTTC. Full variable domain (missing parts from reference TRBV5-1 and TRBJ2-5): KAGVTQTPRYLIKTRGQQVTLSCSPISGHRSVSWYQQTPGQGLQFLFEYFSETQRNKGNFPGRFSGRQFSNSRSEMNVSTLELGDSALYLCASSAPEGETQYFGPGTRLLVL.